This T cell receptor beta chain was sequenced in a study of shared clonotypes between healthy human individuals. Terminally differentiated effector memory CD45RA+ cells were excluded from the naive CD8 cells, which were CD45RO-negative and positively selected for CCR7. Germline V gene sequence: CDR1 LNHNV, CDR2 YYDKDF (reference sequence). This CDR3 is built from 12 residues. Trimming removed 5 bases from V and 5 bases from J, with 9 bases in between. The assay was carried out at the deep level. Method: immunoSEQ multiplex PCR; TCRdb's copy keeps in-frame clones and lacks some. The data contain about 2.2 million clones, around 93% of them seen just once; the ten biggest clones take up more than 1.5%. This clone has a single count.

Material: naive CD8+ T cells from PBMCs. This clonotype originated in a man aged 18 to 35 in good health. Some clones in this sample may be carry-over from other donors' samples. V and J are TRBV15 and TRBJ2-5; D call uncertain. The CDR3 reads CATSQLGETQYF. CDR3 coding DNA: TGTGCCACCAGCCAGTTGGGTGAGACCCAGTACTTC. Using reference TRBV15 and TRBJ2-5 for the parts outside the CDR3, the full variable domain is DAMVIQNPRYQVTQFGKPVTLSCSQTLNHNVMYWYQQKSSQAPKLLFHYYDKDFNNEADTPDNFQSRRPNTSFCFLDIRSPGLGDTAMYLCATSQLGETQYFGPGTRLLVL.